The clone carrying this T cell receptor (beta chain) was seen ten or more times. This record belongs to a study of CDR3 diversity in severe acne. Using its own MiXCR run on the PCR reads, TCRdb lists one record per CDR3 protein. The profile shows about 90,000 distinct CDR3 sequences, around 50% of them singletons. This CDR3 comprises 14 residues. With V trimmed by 4 bases and J by 2 bases, 2 bases remained unmatched. Germline V lookup: CDR1 SGHTA, CDR2 FQGNSA. V is TRBV7-2 and J is TRBJ1-2; 9 bases line up with TRBD1. The sequence came from a male donor with severe acne vulgaris. The sequencing input was blood. CDR3 residues: CASSWTGENYGYTF. In DNA, the CDR3 is TGTGCCAGCAGCTGGACAGGGGAAAACTATGGCTACACCTTC.